These T cell receptor beta chains were read from a single sample in a study of shared clonotypes between healthy human individuals. Repertoires were generated with immunoSEQ multiplex PCR, while TCRdb's copy carries only in-frame clones and drops some. The sample yields about 980,000 clones, around three quarters seen once. Sequencing was performed on memory CD4+ T cells sorted from blood. These receptors all stem from a man between 18 and 35 years old in good health. Both conserved end residues are part of each CDR3. Fields, in order: CDR3 length, J gene, D gene, clone size, V gene, CDR3 DNA, CDR3 protein. The D gene is left open where the match is weak. A clone size is listed for some rows: how often the clone was seen (once, few, many), or a class if it is expanded.

>15|TRBJ2-7|TRBD1|NA|TRBV6-1
TGTGCCAGCAGCGGGATGACAGGGGGCACCTACGAGCAGTACTTC
CASSGMTGGTYEQYF
>15|TRBJ2-1|TRBD2|NA|TRBV11-2
TGTGCCAGCAGCCGAATGGGGGAGGGCGACTATGAGCAGTTCTTC
CASSRMGEGDYEQFF
>17|TRBJ2-2|NA|once|TRBV21-1
TGTGCCAGCAGCAAGAAGACCGTCATTCAGAACACCGGGGAGCTGTTTTTT
CASSKKTVIQNTGELFF
>15|TRBJ2-5|NA|NA|TRBV6-1
TGTGCCAGCAGTGATTGGGGGGTAAGGGAAGAGACCCAGTACTTC
CASSDWGVREETQYF
>20|TRBJ2-1|NA|NA|TRBV21-1
TGTGCCAGCAGCAAAGGTGGAAGGGGACAGGGGGTAAAAATCTACAATGAGCAGTTCTTC
CASSKGGRGQGVKIYNEQFF
>14|TRBJ2-7|NA|NA|TRBV6-1
TGTGCCAGCAGTCAAACTATCGACACCTACGAGCAGTACTTC
CASSQTIDTYEQYF
>14|TRBJ1-4|NA|NA|TRBV6-5
TGTGCCAGCAGTTCCCGTGCAACTAATGAAAAACTGTTTTTT
CASSSRATNEKLFF
>14|TRBJ2-1|NA|NA|TRBV5-1
TGCGCCAGCAGCTTGGAGGTCTCCTACAATGAGCAGTTCTTC
CASSLEVSYNEQFF
>13|TRBJ2-3|TRBD2|once|TRBV28
TGTGCCAGCGGAAGCGGGGGAAGAGATACGCAGTATTTT
CASGSGGRDTQYF
>15|TRBJ1-6|TRBD1|NA|TRBV18
TGTGCCAGCTCACTGATGACAGGGTCGGGTTCACCCCTCCACTTT
CASSLMTGSGSPLHF
>15|TRBJ2-1|NA|NA|TRBV5-6
TGTGCCAGCAGCTTGGATCGGGGATCCTACAATGAGCAGTTCTTC
CASSLDRGSYNEQFF
>15|TRBJ2-2|TRBD2|NA|TRBV2
TGTGCCAGCAGTGGTGGCGGGAGCAACACCGGGGAGCTGTTTTTT
CASSGGGSNTGELFF
>14|TRBJ2-3|TRBD2|NA|TRBV2
TGTGCCAGCAGTGGCGGGAGGGCCTCAGATACGCAGTATTTT
CASSGGRASDTQYF
>16|TRBJ1-2|NA|NA|TRBV7-8
TGTGCCAGCAGCTTAGCCAGGGCAGGGCAAAACTATGGCTACACCTTC
CASSLARAGQNYGYTF
>14|TRBJ1-1|NA|NA|TRBV5-1
TGCGCCAGCAGCCCGCAGGGTGTCTACACTGAAGCTTTCTTT
CASSPQGVYTEAFF
>14|TRBJ2-3|NA|NA|TRBV7-3
TGTGCCAGCAGCCCAGGACTCACTCCGGATACGCAGTATTTT
CASSPGLTPDTQYF
>15|TRBJ1-5|NA|NA|TRBV5-5
TGTGCCAGCAGCTTGGACGGGACTAGCAATCAGCCCCAGCATTTT
CASSLDGTSNQPQHF
>14|TRBJ2-5|NA|NA|TRBV9
TGTGCCAGCAGCGTTGGGGAACTTGTGGGGACCCAGTACTTC
CASSVGELVGTQYF
>13|TRBJ1-1|NA|NA|TRBV18
TGTGCCAGCTCGGAGGTCATGAACACTGAAGCTTTCTTT
CASSEVMNTEAFF
>16|TRBJ2-5|TRBD2|NA|TRBV4-1
TGCGCCAGCAGCAAGCAATCTAGCGGGGGCCAAGAGACCCAGTACTTC
CASSKQSSGGQETQYF
>15|TRBJ2-1|TRBD2|NA|TRBV4-1
TGCGCCAGCAGCCAGGCCGGGACTAGGAACAATGAGCAGTTCTTC
CASSQAGTRNNEQFF
>13|TRBJ2-6|NA|NA|TRBV18
TGTGCCAGCTCACCGACAGGGGCCAACGTCCTGACTTTC
CASSPTGANVLTF
>14|TRBJ2-1|NA|once|TRBV7-7
TGTGCTAGCAGCTTTTCATCGTCCGTGGATGAGCAGTTCTTC
CASSFSSSVDEQFF
>14|TRBJ2-7|NA|NA|TRBV5-1
TGCGCCAGCAGCCTTGGTCTGATTTCGTACGAGCAGTACTTC
CASSLGLISYEQYF
>16|TRBJ1-1|TRBD1|NA|TRBV2
TGTGCCAGCAGTAGACGTTTGGGACAGGTGAACACTGAAGCTTTCTTT
CASSRRLGQVNTEAFF
>12|TRBJ1-3|NA|NA|TRBV30
TGTGCCTGGAGTGGCCAGGGTTACACCATATATTTT
CAWSGQGYTIYF
>11|TRBJ1-1|NA|few|TRBV7-9
TGTGCCAGCGGTGGGGAGACTGAAGCTTTCTTT
CASGGETEAFF